These 12 T cell receptor beta chains came from one sample sequenced in a study of blood T cell repertoires in COVID-19. Only in-frame clones appear in the TCRdb table, and some are missing; sequencing was by immunoSEQ multiplex PCR. The sample lists 350,000 to 450,000 clones, approximately 93% occurring once. Sequencing was carried out using PBMCs or T cells enriched from blood (not recorded which). The receptors were gathered from a woman aged 40 to 50 who had been exposed to COVID-19.

The chain joins TRBV5-4 to TRBJ2-3; D unclear. The CDR3 totals 13 residues. V dropped 4 bases and J dropped 3 bases, with 9 bases sitting between them. Germline loops: CDR1 SGHNT, CDR2 YYREEE (reference sequence). Written as DNA, the CDR3 is TGTGCCAGCAGCGTACAGAGTACAGATACGCAGTATTTT. Its translation is CASSVQSTDTQYF.

This sequence joins TRBV12-3 or TRBV12-4 and TRBJ2-3; possibly TRBD2 for D (5 bases). Trimming took off 3 bases at V and 8 bases at J, with 12 bases between the two ends. The CDR3 is 13 amino acids. This CDR3 is CASSFQARGTQYF. The CDR3 bases are TGTGCCAGCAGTTTTCAGGCCCGGGGTACGCAGTATTTT.

The genes are TRBV6-4 and TRBJ1-1, with D possibly being TRBD1 (6 bases). The CDR3 extends over 13 amino acids. Per the germline V gene, CDR1 is MRHNA and CDR2 is SNTAGT. V shed 6 bases and J shed 1 base, with 9 bases lying between them. CDR3 in amino acids: CASREGENTEAFF. The CDR3 region has the DNA TGTGCCAGCAGAGAGGGGGAGAACACTGAAGCTTTCTTT.

This clone was picked up one time. The chain combines TRBV24-1 with TRBJ2-1; 9 bases agree with TRBD2. The length of the CDR3 is 15 residues. The junction had 13 bases not matched to a gene; V was cut back by 2 bases and J by 15 bases. Germline CDR1 and CDR2: KGHDR and SFDVKD. CDR3: CATSDSTSGSQALFF. Written as DNA, the CDR3 is TGTGCCACCAGTGATTCTACTAGCGGGTCACAAGCTTTGTTCTTC.

The gene calls are TRBV7-2 and TRBJ1-2, with TRBD1 identical over 11 bases. The junction had 9 bases not matched to a gene; V was cut back by 5 bases and J by 7 bases. The CDR3 sequence is 15 residues long. Germline CDR1 reads SGHTA; CDR2 reads FQGNSA. The CDR3: CASSPRDRGLFGYTF. The CDR3, as DNA: TGTGCCAGCAGCCCCCGGGACAGGGGGTTGTTTGGCTACACCTTC.

The chain combines TRBV7-2 with TRBJ2-1, with 9 bases matching TRBD2. This CDR3 comprises 15 residues. CDR1 is SGHTA, CDR2 FQGNSA, per germline. V was clipped by 3 bases and J by 5 bases; unmatched bases: 5. The CDR3 is CASSFSGLADNEQFF. In DNA, the CDR3 is TGTGCCAGCAGCTTTTCGGGACTAGCCGACAATGAGCAGTTCTTC.

The chain employs TRBV4-3 and TRBJ1-2; D gene uncertain. The CDR3 is made up of 16 amino acids. Deletions cut 0 bases from V and 3 bases from J, with 14 bases between. Germline V lookup: CDR1 LGHNA, CDR2 YSLEER. In DNA form, the CDR3 reads TGCGCCAGCAGCCAAGAACGAGGCTACGTGGACTATGGCTACACCTTC. It yields the protein CASSQERGYVDYGYTF.

The chain carries TRBV14 and TRBJ2-3; 10 bases map to TRBD2. Germline CDR1 and CDR2: SGHDN and FVKESK. The CDR3 runs to 16 residues. Trimming removed 6 bases from V and 0 bases from J; junction bases left unmatched: 6. This CDR3 reads CASSQTSGHSTDTQYF. CDR3 DNA sequence: TGTGCCAGCAGTCAGACTAGCGGGCATAGCACAGATACGCAGTATTTT.

The chain employs TRBV24-1 and TRBJ2-1; 10 bases are shared with TRBD2. CDR1 is KGHDR and CDR2 is SFDVKD in the germline V gene. CDR3 size: 18 residues. Trimming cost V 4 bases and J 0 bases; bases outside gene matches: 8. The CDR3 nucleotides read TGTGCCACCAGTGAGAATCGAAGACTAGCGGGCTCCTACAATGAGCAGTTCTTC. Translating it yields CATSENRRLAGSYNEQFF.

CDR3 nucleotides: TGTGCCAGCAGTTACTCAAGGGAGGGTTCAAGTGGCTACACCTTC. Translation gives CASSYSREGSSGYTF. The chain is built from TRBV6-2 or TRBV6-3 and TRBJ1-2, with D uncertain. CDR3 length: 15 amino acids. CDR1 MNHEY and CDR2 SVGEGT come from the germline V gene. The V and J ends lost 0 bases and 7 bases respectively, with 15 bases between them.

The chain recombines TRBV25-1 with TRBJ2-3; 8 bases match TRBD2. Germline assignment: CDR1 MGHDK and CDR2 SYGVNS. The CDR3 is made up of 16 amino acids. After removal of 8 bases from V and 0 bases from J, the junction contained 10 bases not matched to a gene. The CDR3 bases are TGTGCCAGCTCCCCCCAAACTAGCGGAAGCACAGATACGCAGTATTTT. Its translation: CASSPQTSGSTDTQYF.

This chain links TRBV2 with TRBJ2-1, with a weak D call TRBD2 (5 bases). V lost 8 bases and J 3 bases, leaving 8 bases between the germline ends. CDR1 and CDR2 from the germline V gene are SNHLY and FYNNEI. The CDR3 is 12 residues long. The CDR3 protein is CASSGNYNEQFF. The CDR3 DNA reads TGTGCCAGCTCCGGGAACTACAATGAGCAGTTCTTC.